This passage covers 10 T cell receptor beta chains from one sample sequenced in a study of T cell clonality in common variable immunodeficiency. Their specific antigens are unknown. General study points: Reportedly, TCR beta sequences from common variable immunodeficiency showed fewer deletions and N-nucleotide insertions.

TCRdb's copy holds only in-frame clones and misses some; the assay was immunoSEQ multiplex PCR. This sample has around 30,000 clones, each found more than once. Sequenced: peripheral blood mononuclear cells. The receptors shown here come from a human donor with common variable immunodeficiency.

This clone was counted a few times. Read coverage stops 3 residues before the CDR3 terminus; the germline J gene supplies the remainder. The genes are TRBV5-1 and TRBJ2-7; 9 bases agree with TRBD1. Germline trimming cut 6 bases from V and 3 bases from J; bases unmatched to any gene: 4. Per the germline V gene, CDR1 is SGHRS and CDR2 is YFSETQ. The CDR3 contains 13 residues. The CDR3 loop is CASTGQGFYEQYF. The covered CDR3 bases are TGCGCCAGCACTGGACAGGGGTTCTACGAG.

This clone was seen a few times. The read terminates 3 residues before the CDR3 end, so the remaining end is supplied by the germline J gene. This chain connects TRBV7-9 to TRBJ1-6; D is unclear. V was clipped by 7 bases and J by 7 bases, with 14 bases between them. The CDR3 runs 14 residues. Germline V gives CDR1 SEHNR, CDR2 FQNEAQ (reference sequence). The chain's CDR3 is CASIHQNGNSPLHF. CDR3 bases read: TGTGCCAGCATCCACCAGAACGGGAATTCACCC.

This clone was found a few times. The CDR3 end is not reached by the read, which stops 3 residues before it; the germline J gene fills it in. The chain employs TRBV20-1 and TRBJ2-7; no clear D. This CDR3 comprises 14 residues. CDR1 is DFQATT and CDR2 is SNEGSKA in the germline V gene (reference sequence). V lost 5 bases to trimming and J lost 0 bases, with 14 bases between them. CDR3 DNA (partial): TGCAGTGCTCCCCCTGAAGGCCTCTCCTACGAG. Its protein is CSAPPEGLSYE. The full CDR3 reads CSAPPEGLSYEQYF.

This clone was counted ten times or more. The read halts 3 residues ahead of the CDR3 end, with the missing end drawn from the germline J gene. The chain recombines TRBV6-1 with TRBJ2-5; D is perhaps TRBD2 (6 bases). Germline assignment: CDR1 MNHNS and CDR2 SASEGT. CDR3 length: 15 amino acids. V was shortened by 1 base and J by 5 bases, with 14 bases between the two germline ends. The CDR3 DNA, read in part, is TGTGCCAGCAGTGAAGGCTCGGCAGGGAGGGAGACC. Its translation is CASSEGSAGRET. The entire CDR3 sequence reads CASSEGSAGRETQYF.

This clone has more than one count but fewer than ten. The observed sequence ends 3 residues before the CDR3 terminus, with the missing tail filled in from the germline J gene. The chain carries TRBV7-9 and TRBJ1-3; 8 bases agree with TRBD1. Trimming at V came to 5 bases and at J to 7 bases, leaving 4 bases not matched to a gene. Germline V gene sequence: CDR1 SEHNR, CDR2 FQNEAQ (reference sequence). The CDR3 spans 13 residues. The CDR3 spells CASSLGQGNTIYF. Incomplete CDR3 DNA: TGTGCCAGCAGCCTCGGACAGGGTAACACC.

Regarding this clone: The CDR3 is cut off 3 residues early in the read; its end comes from the germline J gene. J is TRBJ2-7 and V is TRBV27, with 9 bases fitting TRBD2. The CDR3 runs 17 residues. From germline, CDR1 is MNHEY and CDR2 SMNVEV (reference sequence). The J segment lost 3 bases and the V segment lost 0 bases, leaving 9 bases of the junction unmatched. CDR3 amino acids: CASSLSSRGGAGYEQYF. CDR3 DNA (partial): TGTGCCAGCAGTTTATCTTCGCGGGGGGGGGCAGGCTACGAG.

By its share, this clone is medium-sized (0.01 to 0.1%). The CDR3 end falls 3 residues outside the read, so it is completed with the germline J gene. V usage is TRBV6-4 and J usage is TRBJ2-7; D possibly corresponds to TRBD1 (5 bases). With 4 bases removed from V and 3 bases from J, the gap between germline ends came to 10 bases. CDR3 length: 13 amino acids. Per the germline V gene, CDR1 is MRHNA and CDR2 is SNTAGT. Here the CDR3 reads CASSAGHGYEQYF. Incomplete CDR3 DNA: TGTGCCAGCAGTGCCGGACACGGCTACGAG.

About this clone: Read sequence stops 3 residues before the CDR3 end, and the germline J gene provides the missing end. This chain uses TRBV6-4 with TRBJ1-2, with TRBD1 matching 8 bases. The CDR3 is 14 residues long. The germline V gene has CDR1 MRHNA and CDR2 SNTAGT. J gave up 4 bases and V 3 bases, and 4 bases lay outside the gene matches. This chain's CDR3 is CASSEDDRGYGYTF. The sequenced CDR3 bases are TGTGCCAGCAGTGAGGACGACAGGGGCTATGGC.

About this clone itself: The sequence runs out 3 residues before the end of the CDR3; the remainder is reconstructed from the germline J gene. The chain has TRBV2 and TRBJ2-7; no firm D call. The germline V and J ends were trimmed by 6 bases and 2 bases, with 8 bases remaining between them. The CDR3 consists of 12 residues. Germline CDR1 is SNHLY and CDR2 is FYNNEI. CDR3 DNA, as far as it was read: TGTGCCAGCAGCCAGGAAACCTACGAG. It codes for CASSQETYE. In full, the CDR3 reads CASSQETYEQYF.

This clone was seen more than once but under ten times. The read ends 3 residues before the CDR3 terminus; that terminus is restored from the germline J gene. The chain has TRBV6-2 or TRBV6-3 and TRBJ2-7, with a possible D match to TRBD1 (6 bases). Trimming shortened V by 5 bases and J by 2 bases, and 16 bases separated the two germline ends. The germline V gene has CDR1 MNHEY and CDR2 SVGEGT. There are 15 residues in the CDR3. The CDR3 bases that were read are TGTGCCAGCAGTGGTCTGGGGGCAACCACCTACGAG. It specifies CASSGLGATTYE. The whole CDR3 protein reads CASSGLGATTYEQYF.